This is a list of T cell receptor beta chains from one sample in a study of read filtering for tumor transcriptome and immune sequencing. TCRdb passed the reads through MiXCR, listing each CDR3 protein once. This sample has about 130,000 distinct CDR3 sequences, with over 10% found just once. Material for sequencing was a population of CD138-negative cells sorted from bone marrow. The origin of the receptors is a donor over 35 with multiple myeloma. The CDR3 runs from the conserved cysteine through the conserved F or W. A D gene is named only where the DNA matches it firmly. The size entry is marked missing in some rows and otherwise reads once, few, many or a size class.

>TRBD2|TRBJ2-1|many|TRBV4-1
TGCGCCAGCAGCGCCCCCGGGACTAGCGCATCGGGTGAGCAGTTCTTC
CASSAPGTSASGEQFF
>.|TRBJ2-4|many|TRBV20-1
TGCAGTGCTCCCCCGGCGGTCGGCAAAAACATTCAGTACTTC
CSAPPAVGKNIQYF
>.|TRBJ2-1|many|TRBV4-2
TGTGCCAGCAGCCCCTCGTGGGACCCGGACAATGAGCAGTTCTTC
CASSPSWDPDNEQFF
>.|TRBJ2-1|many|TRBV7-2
TGTGCCAGCAGCTTTGGACGGGGCGGGAAGGACCGTAATGAGCAGTTCTTC
CASSFGRGGKDRNEQFF
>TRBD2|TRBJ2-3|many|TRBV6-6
TGTGCCAGCAGTACGAGGGGACTAGGGTCAGATACGCAGTATTTT
CASSTRGLGSDTQYF
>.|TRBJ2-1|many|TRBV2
TGTGCCAGCAGTGATATGCGCGGGGTTGACAATGAGCAGTTCTTC
CASSDMRGVDNEQFF
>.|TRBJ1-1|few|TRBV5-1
TGCGCCAGCAGCTTAAGGTCAGAGGGTAACACTGAAGCTTTCTTT
CASSLRSEGNTEAFF
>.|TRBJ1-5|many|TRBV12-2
TGTGCAAGTCGCTTAGCCACTACAGGGGGATGGCAGCCCCAGCATTTT
CASRLATTGGWQPQHF
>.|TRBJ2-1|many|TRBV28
TGTGCCAGCAGTTCTCTTGGTTCTGGGGACACTCTGTTCTTC
CASSSLGSGDTLFF
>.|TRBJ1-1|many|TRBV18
TGTGCCAGCTCACCCGGGAAAGGCACTGAAGCTTTCTTT
CASSPGKGTEAFF
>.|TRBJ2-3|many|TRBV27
TGTGCCAGCAGCTCTTACGGGGATACGCAGTATTTT
CASSSYGDTQYF
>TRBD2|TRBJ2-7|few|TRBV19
TGTGCCAGTAGTATTGCTAGCGGGAGGAACGGCTACGAGCAGTACTTC
CASSIASGRNGYEQYF
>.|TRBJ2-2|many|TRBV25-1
TGTGCCAGCCAGAGGGACTTCAACACCGGGGAGCTGTTTTTT
CASQRDFNTGELFF
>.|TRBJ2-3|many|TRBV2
TGTGCCAGCAGTGAACTTGGGGGAGATACGCAGTATTTT
CASSELGGDTQYF
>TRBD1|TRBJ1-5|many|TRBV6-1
TGTGCCAGCAGTGAGCTTCAGGGGGCGATCAATCAGCCCCAGCATTTT
CASSELQGAINQPQHF
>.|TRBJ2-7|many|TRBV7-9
TGTGCCAGCAGCTCAGTCGGCGGAGGGGTGTTGTACGAGCAGTACTTC
CASSSVGGGVLYEQYF
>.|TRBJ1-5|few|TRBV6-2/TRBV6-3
TGTGCCAGCAGGGGGGGTTACAAAACAAATAGCAATCAGCCCCAGCATTTT
CASRGGYKTNSNQPQHF
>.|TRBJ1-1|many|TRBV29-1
TGCAGCGTTGACCCCCCGAGTCGGGGAAGAGGCACTGAAGCTTTCTTT
CSVDPPSRGRGTEAFF
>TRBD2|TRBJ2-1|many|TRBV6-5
TGTGCCAGCAGTTTATTCCCGGGACTAGCGGGAGGAGTAGAGCAGTTCTTC
CASSLFPGLAGGVEQFF
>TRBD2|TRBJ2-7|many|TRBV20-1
TGCAGTGCTTCTGGAGGGCGACTAGCGGGGTTCTCCTACGAGCAGTACTTC
CSASGGRLAGFSYEQYF
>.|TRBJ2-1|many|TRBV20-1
TGCAGTGCTAGAGATACCCCGGCCCCTGAGCAGTTCTTC
CSARDTPAPEQFF
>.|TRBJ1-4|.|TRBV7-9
TGTGCCAGCAGCTTAACACAGGTTAATGAAAAACTGTTTTTT
CASSLTQVNEKLFF
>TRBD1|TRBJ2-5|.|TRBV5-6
TGTGCCAGCAGCCGAAGCAGGACAGGCCAAGAGACCCAGTACTTC
CASSRSRTGQETQYF
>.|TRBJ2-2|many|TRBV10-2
TGCGCCAGCACCGAATGGAGTGCTAACACCGGGGAGCTGTTTTTT
CASTEWSANTGELFF
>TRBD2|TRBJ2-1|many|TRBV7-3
TGTGCCAGCGGGCTAGCGGGAAACAATGAACAGTTCTTC
CASGLAGNNEQFF
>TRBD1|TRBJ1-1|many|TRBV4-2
TGTGCCAGCAGCCAAGACGCAGGGGGCGCGGGCACTGAAGCTTTCTTT
CASSQDAGGAGTEAFF
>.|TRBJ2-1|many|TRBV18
TGTGCCAGCTCACCACCGGTAGCTTACACCTACAATGAGCAGTTCTTC
CASSPPVAYTYNEQFF
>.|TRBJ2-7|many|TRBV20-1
TGCAGTGTGGGAGGGGGGCGCTCCTACGAGCAGTACTTC
CSVGGGRSYEQYF
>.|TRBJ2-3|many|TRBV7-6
TGTGCCAGCAGCAGCGACAGGGGAGGGTGGACAGATACGCAGTATTTT
CASSSDRGGWTDTQYF
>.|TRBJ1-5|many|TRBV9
TGTGCCAGCAGCGGGGGTGGGTTTAGCAATCAGCCCCAGCATTTT
CASSGGGFSNQPQHF
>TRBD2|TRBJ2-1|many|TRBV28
TGTGCCAGCAGTCCGGGACTAGCGGGAGTTATTGAGCAGTTCTTC
CASSPGLAGVIEQFF
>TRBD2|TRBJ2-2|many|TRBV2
TGTGCCAGCAAGGGACTAGCGAGCACCGGGGAGCTGTTTTTT
CASKGLASTGELFF
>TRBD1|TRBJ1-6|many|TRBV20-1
TGCAGTGCTAGTAGGGACAGTTATTCACCCCTCCACTTT
CSASRDSYSPLHF
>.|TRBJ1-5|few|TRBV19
TGTGCCAGTAGACTCACCGGGACAACAATCAGCCCCCAGCATTTT
CASRLTGTTISPQHF
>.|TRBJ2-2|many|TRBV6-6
TGTGCCAGCTCAACAGTCGGGAGCACCGGGGAGCTGTTTTTT
CASSTVGSTGELFF
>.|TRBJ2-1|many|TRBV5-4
TGTGCCAGCAGCCCCTCGTCGGGGCAGAGTTACAATGAGCAGTTCTTC
CASSPSSGQSYNEQFF
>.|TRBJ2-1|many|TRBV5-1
TGCGCCAGCAGCTTGTCAGTGACCATCAATGAGCAGTTCTTC
CASSLSVTINEQFF
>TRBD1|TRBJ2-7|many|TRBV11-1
TGTGCCAGCAGTCGACAGGGAAGGGACTACGAGCAGTACTTC
CASSRQGRDYEQYF
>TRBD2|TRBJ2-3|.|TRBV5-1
TGCGCCAGCAGGTACACTAGCGTAGATACGCAGTATTTT
CASRYTSVDTQYF
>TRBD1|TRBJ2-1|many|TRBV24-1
TGTGCCACCAGTGAACAGGGGCCCTCCTACAATGAGCAGTTCTTC
CATSEQGPSYNEQFF
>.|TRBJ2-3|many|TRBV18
TGTGCCAGCTCACCAGGGAGCACAGATACGCAGTATTTT
CASSPGSTDTQYF
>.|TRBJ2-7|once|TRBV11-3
TGTGCCAGCAGCTTAGGTGGACTGAATCGGCAGTACTTC
CASSLGGLNRQYF
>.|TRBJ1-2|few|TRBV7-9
TGTGCCAGCGGCTTAGCCCCCGAGTACTATGGCTGCACCTTC
CASGLAPEYYGCTF
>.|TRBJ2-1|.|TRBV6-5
TGTGCCAGCACCTTATACAATGAGCAGTTCTTC
CASTLYNEQFF
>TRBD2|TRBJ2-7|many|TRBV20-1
TGCAGTGCTAGAGACGGACTAGCGGGCAGCTCCTACGAGCAGTACTTC
CSARDGLAGSSYEQYF
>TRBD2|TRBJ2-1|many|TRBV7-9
TGTGCCAGCAGTCAGCCGGGACTAGCCTACAATGAGCAGTTCTTC
CASSQPGLAYNEQFF
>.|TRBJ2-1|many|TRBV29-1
TGCAGCGTTGAGTCTAGCTCGGCCTACAATGAGCAGTTCTTC
CSVESSSAYNEQFF
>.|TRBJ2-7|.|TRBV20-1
TGCAGTGCCCCGGTTTCAGGGTACACCTACGAGCAGTACTTC
CSAPVSGYTYEQYF
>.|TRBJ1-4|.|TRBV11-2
TGTGCCAGCAGACCTGGACCGGGCCGTGAAAAACTGTTTTTT
CASRPGPGREKLFF
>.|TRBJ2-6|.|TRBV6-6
TGTGCCAGCAGTTATGCGGGGGCTAACGGGGCCAACGTCCTGACTTTC
CASSYAGANGANVLTF
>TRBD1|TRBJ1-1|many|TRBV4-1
TGCGCCAGCAGCCGGATCGGGACAGGGATCATTGGAGCTTTCTTT
CASSRIGTGIIGAFF
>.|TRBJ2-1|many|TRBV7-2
TGTGCCAGCAGCCTGAGCAGAAGGACGGCCGATGAGCAGTTCTTC
CASSLSRRTADEQFF
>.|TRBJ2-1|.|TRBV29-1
TGCAGCGTTCGGACAGACCTTTACAATGGGCAGTTCTTC
CSVRTDLYNGQFF